Listed below are T cell receptor beta chains from one sample, sequenced in a study of blood T cell repertoires in COVID-19. Here immunoSEQ multiplex PCR was the method, and the copy in TCRdb shows in-frame clones only, minus some. The data hold about 210,000 clones, with approximately 78% observed a single time. Sequencing was done on a sample of peripheral blood. The receptor set was obtained from a woman aged 65 to 85 with COVID-19, enrolled during active disease. The CDR3 runs from the conserved cysteine through the conserved F or W. The order of the fields is clone size, J gene, V gene, D gene, CDR3 protein, CDR3 DNA. D genes are given only for firm matches. Only some rows state a clone size, as once, few, many or a class for expanded clones.

abundance: NA
j_gene: TRBJ1-4
v_gene: TRBV5-4
d_gene: TRBD1
CDR3aa: CASSGGQTNEKLFF
CDR3nt: TGTGCCAGCAGCGGGGGACAGACTAATGAAAAACTGTTTTTT

abundance: NA
j_gene: TRBJ1-1
v_gene: TRBV12-3/TRBV12-4
d_gene: NA
CDR3aa: CASSYDRRTEAFF
CDR3nt: TGTGCCAGCAGTTACGACAGAAGGACTGAAGCTTTCTTT

abundance: few
j_gene: TRBJ2-7
v_gene: TRBV5-6
d_gene: NA
CDR3aa: CASSFGQGYAYEQYF
CDR3nt: TGTGCCAGCAGCTTTGGGCAGGGTTACGCCTACGAGCAGTACTTC

abundance: NA
j_gene: TRBJ1-1
v_gene: TRBV7-9
d_gene: NA
CDR3aa: CASSPKTRLNTEAFF
CDR3nt: TGTGCCAGCAGCCCAAAGACACGGTTGAACACTGAAGCTTTCTTT

abundance: NA
j_gene: TRBJ1-1
v_gene: TRBV4-2
d_gene: NA
CDR3aa: CASSPLGETEAFF
CDR3nt: TGTGCCAGCAGCCCGCTAGGAGAAACTGAAGCTTTCTTT

abundance: NA
j_gene: TRBJ2-1
v_gene: TRBV7-2
d_gene: TRBD2
CDR3aa: CASSLDGGTSSYNEQFF
CDR3nt: TGTGCCAGCAGCTTAGATGGCGGGACTAGCTCCTACAATGAGCAGTTCTTC

abundance: NA
j_gene: TRBJ1-5
v_gene: TRBV28
d_gene: TRBD1
CDR3aa: CASSTIGTERSNQPQHF
CDR3nt: TGTGCCAGCAGTACTATTGGGACAGAAAGGAGCAATCAGCCCCAGCATTTT

abundance: NA
j_gene: TRBJ1-2
v_gene: TRBV27
d_gene: TRBD1
CDR3aa: CASSSVSGGAWGYTF
CDR3nt: TGTGCCAGCAGTTCCGTGTCAGGGGGCGCCTGGGGCTACACCTTC

abundance: NA
j_gene: TRBJ2-7
v_gene: TRBV9
d_gene: NA
CDR3aa: CASSVNPSYEQYF
CDR3nt: TGTGCCAGCAGCGTTAATCCTTCCTACGAGCAGTACTTC

abundance: NA
j_gene: TRBJ2-3
v_gene: TRBV6-2/TRBV6-3
d_gene: TRBD1
CDR3aa: CASSTGQVSTDTQYF
CDR3nt: TGTGCCAGCAGCACCGGACAGGTATCCACAGATACGCAGTATTTT

abundance: NA
j_gene: TRBJ2-5
v_gene: TRBV28
d_gene: NA
CDR3aa: CASRSGDRMVEETQYF
CDR3nt: TGTGCCAGCAGATCAGGGGATAGGATGGTAGAGGAGACCCAGTACTTC

abundance: NA
j_gene: TRBJ1-1
v_gene: TRBV5-1
d_gene: TRBD1
CDR3aa: CASSFQGAGTEAFF
CDR3nt: TGCGCCAGCAGCTTTCAGGGGGCCGGCACTGAAGCTTTCTTT

abundance: NA
j_gene: TRBJ2-2
v_gene: TRBV11-3
d_gene: NA
CDR3aa: CASSLDGDLNTGELFF
CDR3nt: TGTGCCAGCAGCTTAGATGGAGACTTGAACACCGGGGAGCTGTTTTTT

abundance: NA
j_gene: TRBJ2-3
v_gene: TRBV7-2
d_gene: TRBD2
CDR3aa: CASSSRLAGGLDTQYF
CDR3nt: TGTGCCAGCAGCTCTCGACTAGCGGGAGGGCTAGATACGCAGTATTTT

abundance: NA
j_gene: TRBJ1-4
v_gene: TRBV7-9
d_gene: NA
CDR3aa: CASTHRGEVGEKLFF
CDR3nt: TGTGCCAGCACTCACCGTGGGGAGGTAGGGGAAAAACTGTTTTTT

abundance: NA
j_gene: TRBJ2-7
v_gene: TRBV2
d_gene: NA
CDR3aa: CASSPTNRVYEQYF
CDR3nt: TGTGCCAGCAGTCCTACTAACAGGGTCTACGAGCAGTACTTC

abundance: NA
j_gene: TRBJ2-7
v_gene: TRBV7-9
d_gene: NA
CDR3aa: CASSLARAVSPYEQYF
CDR3nt: TGTGCCAGCAGCTTAGCCAGGGCAGTCAGTCCCTACGAGCAGTACTTC

abundance: once
j_gene: TRBJ2-1
v_gene: TRBV5-6
d_gene: NA
CDR3aa: CASSFDSSYNEQFF
CDR3nt: TGTGCCAGCAGCTTCGACAGTAGCTACAATGAGCAGTTCTTC

abundance: NA
j_gene: TRBJ2-3
v_gene: TRBV29-1
d_gene: TRBD1
CDR3aa: CSVEGQGGDTQYF
CDR3nt: TGCAGCGTTGAAGGACAGGGGGGAGATACGCAGTATTTT

abundance: few
j_gene: TRBJ1-1
v_gene: TRBV5-1
d_gene: NA
CDR3aa: CASSPPGELNTEAFF
CDR3nt: TGCGCCAGCAGCCCACCGGGGGAGCTGAACACTGAAGCTTTCTTT

abundance: NA
j_gene: TRBJ2-5
v_gene: TRBV10-3
d_gene: TRBD2
CDR3aa: CAIRRGLEETQYF
CDR3nt: TGTGCCATCCGGCGGGGGTTAGAAGAGACCCAGTACTTC

abundance: NA
j_gene: TRBJ2-3
v_gene: TRBV10-3
d_gene: NA
CDR3aa: CATTRNAKGADTQYF
CDR3nt: TGTGCCACCACCCGAAACGCTAAGGGGGCAGATACGCAGTATTTT

abundance: few
j_gene: TRBJ1-2
v_gene: TRBV18
d_gene: NA
CDR3aa: CASSPPGGYGYTF
CDR3nt: TGTGCCAGCTCACCACCAGGGGGCTATGGCTACACCTTC

abundance: NA
j_gene: TRBJ1-4
v_gene: TRBV6-5
d_gene: TRBD1
CDR3aa: CASRDRVGEKLFF
CDR3nt: TGTGCCAGCAGGGACAGGGTGGGGGAAAAACTGTTTTTT

abundance: NA
j_gene: TRBJ2-3
v_gene: TRBV30
d_gene: TRBD2
CDR3aa: CAWTSGTSTDTQYF
CDR3nt: TGTGCCTGGACTAGCGGGACCAGCACAGATACGCAGTATTTT

abundance: many
j_gene: TRBJ1-1
v_gene: TRBV7-8
d_gene: TRBD1
CDR3aa: CASSGRQGDTEAFF
CDR3nt: TGTGCCAGCAGCGGTAGACAGGGGGACACTGAAGCTTTCTTT

abundance: NA
j_gene: TRBJ1-4
v_gene: TRBV6-5
d_gene: TRBD1
CDR3aa: CASSYGDRASEKLFF
CDR3nt: TGTGCCAGCAGTTACGGGGACAGGGCTAGTGAAAAACTGTTTTTT

abundance: once
j_gene: TRBJ1-4
v_gene: TRBV5-4
d_gene: TRBD1
CDR3aa: CASSGGTAVEKLFF
CDR3nt: TGTGCCAGCAGCGGGGGGACAGCCGTTGAAAAACTGTTTTTT

abundance: NA
j_gene: TRBJ1-6
v_gene: TRBV27
d_gene: NA
CDR3aa: CASRPGHLSSPLHF
CDR3nt: TGTGCCAGCAGGCCGGGACATCTTTCTTCACCCCTCCACTTT

abundance: once
j_gene: TRBJ2-3
v_gene: TRBV19
d_gene: TRBD1
CDR3aa: CASRDRGRSDTQYF
CDR3nt: TGTGCCAGCCGGGACAGGGGGCGTTCAGATACGCAGTATTTT

abundance: NA
j_gene: TRBJ2-7
v_gene: TRBV29-1
d_gene: NA
CDR3aa: CSVFKDSNSYEQYF
CDR3nt: TGCAGCGTTTTCAAGGACAGCAACTCCTACGAGCAGTACTTC

abundance: NA
j_gene: TRBJ1-4
v_gene: TRBV25-1
d_gene: TRBD1
CDR3aa: CASRKTGEDEKLFF
CDR3nt: TGTGCCAGCAGAAAGACAGGGGAGGATGAAAAACTGTTTTTT

abundance: few
j_gene: TRBJ1-2
v_gene: TRBV11-3
d_gene: NA
CDR3aa: CASSRGQGYGYTF
CDR3nt: TGTGCCAGCAGCCGAGGGCAGGGGTATGGCTACACCTTC

abundance: once
j_gene: TRBJ1-1
v_gene: TRBV7-9
d_gene: TRBD1
CDR3aa: CASTRTGGTGGTEAFF
CDR3nt: TGTGCCAGCACCCGCACCGGAGGGACAGGAGGCACTGAAGCTTTCTTT

abundance: NA
j_gene: TRBJ2-5
v_gene: TRBV9
d_gene: NA
CDR3aa: CASSVAGGETQYF
CDR3nt: TGTGCCAGCAGCGTAGCGGGCGGGGAGACCCAGTACTTC

abundance: NA
j_gene: TRBJ1-3
v_gene: TRBV7-2
d_gene: TRBD1
CDR3aa: CATGRGRAGNTIYF
CDR3nt: TGTGCCACAGGCAGGGGGCGAGCGGGAAACACCATATATTTT

abundance: NA
j_gene: TRBJ1-6
v_gene: TRBV2
d_gene: NA
CDR3aa: CATAGGRNSPLHF
CDR3nt: TGTGCCACTGCGGGCGGGCGGAATTCACCCCTCCACTTT

abundance: NA
j_gene: TRBJ1-3
v_gene: TRBV2
d_gene: NA
CDR3aa: CASSEAWLSRGNTIYF
CDR3nt: TGTGCCAGCAGTGAAGCCTGGTTATCGAGGGGAAACACCATATATTTT

abundance: NA
j_gene: TRBJ1-2
v_gene: TRBV28
d_gene: NA
CDR3aa: CASSLSLYGYTF
CDR3nt: TGTGCCAGCAGTTTGTCTCTATATGGCTACACCTTC

abundance: NA
j_gene: TRBJ1-5
v_gene: TRBV12-3/TRBV12-4
d_gene: TRBD1
CDR3aa: CASYRGPGQPQHF
CDR3nt: TGTGCCAGTTACAGGGGGCCGGGGCAGCCCCAGCATTTT

abundance: NA
j_gene: TRBJ1-6
v_gene: TRBV5-1
d_gene: NA
CDR3aa: CASSLGKDSHNSPLHF
CDR3nt: TGCGCCAGCAGCTTGGGAAAGGACAGCCATAATTCACCCCTCCACTTT

abundance: NA
j_gene: TRBJ2-5
v_gene: TRBV25-1
d_gene: TRBD2
CDR3aa: CASSAASGSAETQYF
CDR3nt: TGTGCCAGCAGTGCTGCTAGCGGGAGTGCCGAGACCCAGTACTTC

abundance: NA
j_gene: TRBJ1-6
v_gene: TRBV7-2
d_gene: NA
CDR3aa: CASGIWSPLHF
CDR3nt: TGTGCCAGCGGCATCTGGTCACCCCTCCACTTT

abundance: NA
j_gene: TRBJ1-5
v_gene: TRBV25-1
d_gene: NA
CDR3aa: CASSDWRDCNQPQHF
CDR3nt: TGTGCCAGCAGTGACTGGAGGGACTGCAATCAGCCCCAGCATTTT

abundance: NA
j_gene: TRBJ1-5
v_gene: TRBV6-2/TRBV6-3
d_gene: TRBD1
CDR3aa: CASSPGQGPYQPQHF
CDR3nt: TGTGCCAGCAGTCCAGGACAGGGTCCCTATCAGCCCCAGCATTTT

abundance: NA
j_gene: TRBJ1-1
v_gene: TRBV5-1
d_gene: NA
CDR3aa: CASSSLDQGRTEAFF
CDR3nt: TGCGCCAGCAGCTCGTTGGATCAGGGGCGCACTGAAGCTTTCTTT